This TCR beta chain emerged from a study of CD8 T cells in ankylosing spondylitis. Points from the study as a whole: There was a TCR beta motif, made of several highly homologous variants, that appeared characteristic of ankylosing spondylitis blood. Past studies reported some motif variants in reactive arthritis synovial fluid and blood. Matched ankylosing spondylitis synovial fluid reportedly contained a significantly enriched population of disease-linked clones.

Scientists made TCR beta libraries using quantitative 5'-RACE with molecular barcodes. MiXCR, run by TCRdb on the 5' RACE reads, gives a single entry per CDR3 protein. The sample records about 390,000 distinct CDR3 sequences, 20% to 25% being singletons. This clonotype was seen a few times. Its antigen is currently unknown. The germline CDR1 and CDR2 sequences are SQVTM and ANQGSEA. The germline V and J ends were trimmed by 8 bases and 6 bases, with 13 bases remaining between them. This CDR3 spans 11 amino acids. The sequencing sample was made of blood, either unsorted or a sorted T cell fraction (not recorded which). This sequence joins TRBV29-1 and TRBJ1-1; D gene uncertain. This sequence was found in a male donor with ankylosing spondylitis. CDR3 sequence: CSFPGPSEAFF. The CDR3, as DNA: TGCAGCTTCCCGGGTCCCTCTGAAGCTTTCTTT.